This TCR beta chain is from a study of blood T cell repertoires in COVID-19. Profiling relied on immunoSEQ multiplex PCR, and the TCRdb table lists in-frame clones only, not all of them. The table includes a few hundred thousand clones, 70% to 90% detected once. This CDR3 is 12 amino acids long. Germline lookup yields CDR1 SGHRS and CDR2 YFSETQ. The V and J ends lost 0 bases and 8 bases respectively, with 8 bases between them. The V call is TRBV5-1, the J call TRBJ1-1; D ambiguous. Sequencing was done on a sample of PBMCs or T cells enriched from blood (not recorded which). The TCR was taken from an older woman who had recovered from COVID-19. CDR3 in DNA: TGCGCCAGCAGCTTGGTTAGGGAGGAAGCTTTCTTT. This codes for CASSLVREEAFF.